A single sample is the source of the 8 T cell receptor beta chains below, sequenced in a study of T cells in Graves' hyperthyroidism and ophthalmopathy. Amplification of TCR beta CDR3 regions was performed using RNA transcripts as template. Using the HTBI primer set, a first-round RT-PCR was run on the TCR CDR3. TCRdb reprocessed the multiplex PCR reads with MiXCR, giving one entry per CDR3 protein. The sample consists of around 420,000 distinct CDR3 sequences, around 14% of them appearing once. The sequenced material came from blood. Receptors originate from a woman under 30 with Graves' hyperthyroidism.

In this sample, this clonotype turned up many times. The CDR3 nucleotides read TGTGCCAGCTCACCACACGGGAGTCAGCCCCAGCATTTT. Encoded protein: CASSPHGSQPQHF. The rearrangement uses TRBV18 and TRBJ1-5; D gene unclear. Germline V gene sequence: CDR1 KGHSH, CDR2 LQKENI. This CDR3 spans 13 amino acids. Deletions cut 1 base from V and 6 bases from J, with 7 bases between.

Ten or more counts support this clonotype. The chain recombines TRBV24-1 with TRBJ2-2, with D possibly matching TRBD1 (6 bases). Per germline, CDR1 KGHDR and CDR2 SFDVKD. V was clipped by 4 bases and J by 0 bases, with 8 bases between them. The CDR3 extends over 15 amino acids. The chain's CDR3 is CATSDDRTNTGELFF. As DNA, the CDR3 is TGTGCCACCAGTGACGACAGGACGAACACCGGGGAGCTGTTTTTT.

This chain joins TRBV10-1 and TRBJ1-1; D not resolved. The V and J ends lost 4 bases and 8 bases respectively, with 14 bases between them. CDR1 and CDR2 from the germline V gene are WNHNN and SYGVQD (reference sequence). The CDR3 is 13 amino acids. The CDR3 sequence is CASSGGPRGEAFF. The CDR3 nucleotides read TGCGCCAGCAGTGGGGGTCCCCGAGGGGAAGCTTTCTTT.

DNA for the CDR3: TGTGCCACCAAGCCAGGCTACTATGGCTACACCTTC. This encodes CATKPGYYGYTF. This rearrangement joins TRBV24-1 to TRBJ1-2; D is unresolved. CDR1 KGHDR and CDR2 SFDVKD come from the germline V gene. CDR3 length equals 12 residues. V gave up 8 bases and J gave up 3 bases, with 9 bases separating them.

This clonotype was seen repeatedly, ten times or more. This rearrangement joins TRBV12-3 or TRBV12-4 to TRBJ1-5, with D uncertain. There are 11 residues in the CDR3. V dropped 6 bases and J dropped 8 bases, with 8 bases sitting between them. CDR3 in DNA: TGTGCCAGCAGCTCCGGGGAGCCCCAGCATTTT. Translation gives CASSSGEPQHF.

Concerning this clonotype itself: A much bigger clone sits one base away, suggesting this may be a read error. The chain joins TRBV27 to TRBJ1-5; D is possibly TRBD1 (5 bases). V lost 5 bases and J 8 bases, leaving 16 bases between the germline ends. The CDR3 length is 14 residues. CDR1 is MNHEY and CDR2 is SMNVEV in the germline V gene (reference sequence). The CDR3 DNA reads as TGTGCCAGCAGTGTCGGGACGGCCACGGAGCCCCAGCATTTT. Residues: CASSVGTATEPQHF.

In this sample, this clonotype turned up a few times. This may stem from a read error, because a much larger clone lies one nucleotide away. This chain links TRBV6-1 with TRBJ2-1, with 7 bases matching TRBD1. V was pared by 10 bases and J by 10 bases, with 16 bases of the junction left unmatched. CDR3 length: 14 amino acids. Germline V gene lookup returns CDR1 MNHNS and CDR2 SASEGT. The CDR3 region has the DNA TGTGCCACACCCTCGACAGGGTCGTCATGCGAGCAGTTCTTC. This codes for CATPSTGSSCEQFF.

The chain employs TRBV12-3 or TRBV12-4 and TRBJ2-5, with 11 positions matching TRBD2. The CDR3 has 16 residues. The V and J ends lost 6 bases and 1 base, in that order; junction bases with no gene match: 7. CDR3 sequence: CASSLPSGGIQETQYF. CDR3 nucleotide sequence: TGTGCCAGCAGCCTCCCTAGCGGGGGGATCCAAGAGACCCAGTACTTC.